The present T cell receptor (beta chain) was sequenced within a study of T cells in localized non-small cell lung cancer. General observations from the study: Uninvolved adjacent lung, not tumor, had the highest T cell clonality.

Of note for this clone: As yet, its antigen is unknown.

Method: immunoSEQ multiplex PCR; TCRdb's copy keeps in-frame clones and lacks some. The sample records fewer than 90,000 clones, less than 85% being singletons. V was shortened by 5 bases and J by 7 bases, with 12 bases between the two germline ends. The CDR3 covers 12 residues. The germline V gene encodes CDR1 MNHNS and CDR2 SASEGT. The rearrangement joins TRBV6-1 to TRBJ2-7; possibly TRBD1 for D (6 bases). Sequenced here: PBMCs, sampled before any cancer treatment. The source of this sequence is a man aged 35 to 70 with stage II squamous cell lung carcinoma. DNA of the CDR3: TGTGCCAGCAGTCGGACAGCCGGGGAGCAGTACTTC. The encoded protein is CASSRTAGEQYF.